This TCR beta chain was found in a study of monozygotic twins with inflammatory bowel disease. Eight separate reactions for every sample produced the cDNA. TCRdb reanalyzed the 5' RACE reads and collapses them to one entry per CDR3 protein, without DNA. This listing includes a few hundred thousand distinct CDR3 sequences. The CDR3 has 13 residues. Germline lookup yields CDR1 MNHEY and CDR2 SMNVEV (reference sequence). The TCR sequence derives from a human donor with ulcerative colitis or Crohn's disease, or a healthy co-twin of an affected twin (not recorded which). The source material was blood. The gene calls are TRBV27 and TRBJ2-7. The CDR3 loop is CASSLSETRRQYF.